Shown below are 2 T cell receptor beta chains from a single sample sequenced in a study of shared clonotypes between healthy human individuals. Method: immunoSEQ multiplex PCR; TCRdb's copy keeps in-frame clones and lacks some. The sample carries 1.5 million to 2.5 million clones, about 95% recorded once. CD45RO-negative, CCR7-positively selected cells formed the naive CD8 fraction, excluding terminally differentiated effector memory CD45RA+ cells. The source material was naive CD8+ T cells sorted from blood. The receptor source for this set is a young man in good health.

The J gene is TRBJ2-7, the V gene TRBV11-3; D is uncertain. Germline CDR1 and CDR2: SGHNT and YENEEA. Trimming pared 4 bases from V and 2 bases from J, leaving 9 bases between. This CDR3 spans 13 amino acids. As DNA, the CDR3 is TGTGCCAGCAGCTCTACCCTCCCCTACGAGCAGTACTTC. This translates into CASSSTLPYEQYF.

V usage is TRBV29-1 and J usage is TRBJ1-2; 7 bases match TRBD1. V was pared by 2 bases and J by 5 bases, with 11 bases of the junction left unmatched. Germline CDR1 reads SQVTM; CDR2 reads ANQGSEA. The CDR3 is 15 residues long. The CDR3 DNA sequence: TGCAGCGTTGAAACGGTGGCAGGGGGGGGTTATGGCTACACCTTC. This sequence encodes CSVETVAGGGYGYTF.